Shown below are 22 T cell receptor beta chains from a single sample sequenced in a study of neurological immune-mediated disorders. Each CDR3 protein is one row after TCRdb ran MiXCR on the 5' RACE reads. This sample has over 35,000 distinct CDR3 sequences, with 2.5% found just once. What was sequenced was PBMCs. Receptors were obtained from a man between 45 and 60 years old with multiple sclerosis.

The sample holds many counts of this clonotype. This chain uses TRBV28 with TRBJ1-1, with a tentative D call TRBD1 (6 bases). There are 15 residues in the CDR3. Germline assignment: CDR1 MDHEN and CDR2 SYDVKM. V dropped 4 bases and J dropped 4 bases, with 16 bases sitting between them. The CDR3 DNA sequence: TGTGCCAGCAGTTCCCTTCGAGGGGGGAGCACTGAAGCTTTCTTT. This encodes CASSSLRGGSTEAFF.

There are many counts of this clonotype. This chain joins TRBV6-5 and TRBJ1-5, with unresolved D. This CDR3 region has 13 residues. Looked up from germline, CDR1 is MNHEY and CDR2 is SVGAGI. Trimming took off 5 bases at V and 7 bases at J, with 12 bases between the two ends. The DNA of the CDR3 is TGTGCCAGCAGTCCGAACCTACAGCAGCCCCAGCATTTT. It codes for CASSPNLQQPQHF.

This clonotype was counted many times. The V call is TRBV6-2 or TRBV6-3, the J call TRBJ1-2; D call uncertain. This CDR3 region has 13 residues. Germline-derived CDR1 and CDR2 are MNHEY and SVGEGT. V was clipped by 3 bases and J by 4 bases, with 9 bases between them. The CDR3 spells CASSYLSGYGYTF. CDR3 coding DNA: TGTGCCAGCAGTTATCTGTCGGGCTATGGCTACACCTTC.

This clonotype was observed many times. The gene calls are TRBV7-2 and TRBJ1-1; D not resolved. The CDR3 is 13 residues long. V was shortened by 4 bases and J by 6 bases, with 12 bases between the two germline ends. In germline, CDR1 is SGHTA, CDR2 FQGNSA. CDR3 DNA: TGTGCCAGCAGCTCCTACACGATACCTGAAGCTTTCTTT. Encoded protein: CASSSYTIPEAFF.

At least ten counts were recorded for this clonotype. This rearrangement joins TRBV14 to TRBJ2-1, with D uncertain. Deletions cut 0 bases from V and 6 bases from J, with 6 bases between. Germline lookup yields CDR1 SGHDN and CDR2 FVKESK. The CDR3 has 13 residues. In DNA, the CDR3 is TGTGCCAGCAGCCAAGATATTCGCAATGAGCAGTTCTTC. Its translation: CASSQDIRNEQFF.

This clonotype was recorded many times. The chain employs TRBV27 and TRBJ1-1; tentatively, D is TRBD1 (5 bases). Germline V gene lookup returns CDR1 MNHEY and CDR2 SMNVEV (reference sequence). The CDR3 totals 14 residues. Trimming pared 3 bases from V and 1 base from J, leaving 9 bases between. CDR3 DNA: TGTGCCAGCAGTTTCCTGCAGGGGAACACTGAAGCTTTCTTT. Its translation: CASSFLQGNTEAFF.

This clonotype was seen ten or more times. This rearrangement joins TRBV5-1 to TRBJ2-1; TRBD1 aligns across 9 bases. This CDR3 is 12 amino acids long. Germline V gene lookup returns CDR1 SGHRS and CDR2 YFSETQ. Losses at the gene ends were 3 bases for V and 10 bases for J; bases not matched to a gene: 2. In DNA form, the CDR3 reads TGCGCCAGCAGCTGGGACAGGGACGAGCAGTTCTTC. It specifies CASSWDRDEQFF.

The chain carries TRBV10-3 and TRBJ2-4, with TRBD2 matching over 9 bases. Germline CDR1 is ENHRY and CDR2 is SYGVKD. V lost 0 bases to trimming and J lost 6 bases; unmatched junction nucleotides: 0. This CDR3 contains 14 residues. DNA of the CDR3: TGTGCCATCAGTGAGTCTAGCGGGGGAAACATTCAGTACTTC. Protein sequence: CAISESSGGNIQYF.

This clonotype was picked up many times. The chain joins TRBV27 to TRBJ1-2; possible D gene TRBD1, 5 bases. V lost 5 bases and J lost 7, with 23 bases in between. The V gene's germline CDR1 is MNHEY and CDR2 SMNVEV (reference sequence). The CDR3 spans 16 residues. CDR3: CASSPLGGGELFGYTF. The CDR3, as DNA: TGTGCCAGCAGTCCACTTGGGGGTGGGGAGTTGTTTGGCTACACCTTC.

This clonotype was recorded many times. The chain carries TRBV19 and TRBJ1-1, with TRBD1 identical over 7 bases. Germline V gene lookup returns CDR1 LNHDA and CDR2 SQIVND (reference sequence). Trimming cost V 5 bases and J 1 base; bases outside gene matches: 7. The CDR3 totals 15 residues. The DNA of the CDR3 is TGTGCCAGTAGTCTCAACCGGGACAGGAACACTGAAGCTTTCTTT. This translates into CASSLNRDRNTEAFF. Drawing the rest from reference TRBV19 and TRBJ1-1, the complete variable domain is DGGITQSPKYLFRKEGQNVTLSCEQNLNHDAMYWYRQDPGQGLRLIYYSQIVNDFQKGDIAEGYSVSREKKESFPLTVTSAQKNPTAFYLCASSLNRDRNTEAFFGQGTRLTVV.

This clonotype was detected many times. The chain uses TRBV7-9 and TRBJ2-2; D not certain. The CDR3 is made up of 16 amino acids. The germline V gene has CDR1 SEHNR and CDR2 FQNEAQ (reference sequence). V dropped 5 bases and J dropped 2 bases, with 15 bases sitting between them. CDR3: CASSQRKAINTGELFF. The CDR3 coding sequence is TGTGCCAGCAGCCAGAGGAAGGCGATCAACACCGGGGAGCTGTTTTTT. Drawing the rest from reference TRBV7-9 and TRBJ2-2, the complete variable domain is DTGVSQNPRHKITKRGQNVTFRCDPISEHNRLYWYRQTLGQGPEFLTYFQNEAQLEKSRLLSDRFSAERPKGSFSTLEIQRTEQGDSAMYLCASSQRKAINTGELFFGEGSRLTVL.

This clonotype showed up many times. The chain joins TRBV5-1 to TRBJ2-3; 10 bases are shared with TRBD2. The junction had 9 bases not matched to a gene; V was cut back by 4 bases and J by 4 bases. The length of the CDR3 is 16 residues. Germline V gives CDR1 SGHRS, CDR2 YFSETQ. The CDR3 nucleotides are TGCGCCAGCAGCATAAACCCTAGCGGGGGTGCAGATACGCAGTATTTT. Encoded protein: CASSINPSGGADTQYF.

Ten or more counts support this clonotype. V usage is TRBV4-1 and J usage is TRBJ2-1, with D possibly matching TRBD2 (6 bases). Germline V CDR1 and CDR2: MGHRA, YSYEKL. The CDR3 extends over 16 amino acids. The V end was cut by 6 bases, the J end by 5 bases, with 20 bases between. CDR3 sequence (DNA): TGCGCCAGCAGTTGGAGGGTGTCGGCAGGGAACAATGAGCAGTTCTTC. It yields the protein CASSWRVSAGNNEQFF.

On this clonotype itself: Here the CDR3 omits its conserved ending phenylalanine or tryptophan, so a read error is the likely source. CDR3: CASSGTGEAQFN. The CDR3 bases are TGTGCCAGCAGTGGAACAGGGGAAGCGCAGTTCAAC. This chain uses TRBV27 with TRBJ2-1; 7 bases are shared with TRBD1. The CDR3 totals 12 residues. CDR1 is MNHEY and CDR2 is SMNVEV in the germline V gene (reference sequence). J was trimmed by 12 bases and V by 5 bases; bases with no gene match: 7.

This clonotype was seen many times. V gene TRBV6-2 or TRBV6-3 combines with J gene TRBJ2-1, with 10 positions matching TRBD2. This CDR3 has 16 residues. After removal of 3 bases from V and 9 bases from J, the junction contained 11 bases not matched to a gene. Germline CDR1 is MNHEY and CDR2 is SVGEGT. CDR3 coding DNA: TGTGCCAGCAGTTATTACTTAACTAGCGGGGTCATTGAGCAGTTCTTC. It codes for CASSYYLTSGVIEQFF.

In its sample, this clonotype was seen many times. The chain employs TRBV3-1 and TRBJ1-5; D is unresolved. Germline-derived CDR1 and CDR2 are LGHDT and YNNKEL (reference sequence). Trimming stripped 0 bases from V and 5 bases from J, with 5 bases between. CDR3 length equals 13 residues. CDR3 in DNA: TGTGCCAGCAGCCAAGAGGAGTATCAGCCCCAGCATTTT. Translating gives CASSQEEYQPQHF.

This clonotype was counted at least ten times. This sequence joins TRBV5-1 and TRBJ2-4; D is undetermined. This CDR3 contains 11 residues. V lost 4 bases and J 9 bases, leaving 8 bases between the germline ends. Germline CDR1 is SGHRS and CDR2 is YFSETQ. CDR3 residues: CASSVGPIQYF. For the CDR3, the DNA is TGCGCCAGCAGCGTCGGACCCATTCAGTACTTC.

This clonotype was found a few times. This clone may be a read error of a much larger clone one base away. The chain couples TRBV20-1 to TRBJ2-3; the match to TRBD1 covers 7 bases. Germline CDR1 is DFQATT and CDR2 is SNEGSKA (reference sequence). Trimming at V came to 6 bases and at J to 15 bases, leaving 12 bases not matched to a gene. This CDR3 has 11 amino acids. DNA of the CDR3: TGCAGTGCCCGGGACAGAAGACATCCTTATTTT. This encodes CSARDRRHPYF.

This clonotype appeared many times. The rearrangement links TRBV5-1 to TRBJ2-7; 7 nucleotides line up with TRBD1. J gave up 0 bases and V 4 bases, and 7 bases lay outside the gene matches. In germline, CDR1 is SGHRS, CDR2 YFSETQ. The CDR3 extends over 15 amino acids. The CDR3 coding sequence is TGCGCCAGCAGCGAAGGACAGGTCTTCTCCTACGAGCAGTACTTC. Translation gives CASSEGQVFSYEQYF. Using reference TRBV5-1 and TRBJ2-7 for the parts outside the CDR3, the full variable domain is KAGVTQTPRYLIKTRGQQVTLSCSPISGHRSVSWYQQTPGQGLQFLFEYFSETQRNKGNFPGRFSGRQFSNSRSEMNVSTLELGDSALYLCASSEGQVFSYEQYFGPGTRLTVT.

This clonotype has a count of ten or more. The rearrangement joins TRBV7-9 to TRBJ2-7; D perhaps matches TRBD1 (5 bases). The V end was cut by 5 bases, the J end by 0 bases, with 29 bases between. CDR1 and CDR2 (germline): SEHNR, FQNEAQ (reference sequence). The CDR3 is 20 residues long. The CDR3 protein is CASSGDGDSLLKWSSYEQYF. The CDR3 DNA sequence: TGTGCCAGCAGCGGGGATGGTGACAGCTTACTTAAATGGAGCTCCTACGAGCAGTACTTC.

The sample holds many counts of this clonotype. The DNA of the CDR3 is TGTGCCAGCAGTTTAAGAACCGGGGAGCTGTTTTTT. It translates to CASSLRTGELFF. The chain uses TRBV12-3 or TRBV12-4 and TRBJ2-2; D is ambiguous. The CDR3 runs to 12 residues. V dropped 2 bases and J dropped 5 bases, with 3 bases sitting between them.

This clonotype occurred many times. CDR3 bases: TGCAGCGTTGCGCCCGACAGGGGCGCCGGGGAGCTGTTTTTT. Amino acids: CSVAPDRGAGELFF. The chain couples TRBV29-1 to TRBJ2-2; 8 nucleotides line up with TRBD1. The CDR3 is made up of 14 amino acids. CDR1 is SQVTM and CDR2 is ANQGSEA in the germline V gene. The junction had 7 bases not matched to a gene; V was cut back by 4 bases and J by 6 bases.